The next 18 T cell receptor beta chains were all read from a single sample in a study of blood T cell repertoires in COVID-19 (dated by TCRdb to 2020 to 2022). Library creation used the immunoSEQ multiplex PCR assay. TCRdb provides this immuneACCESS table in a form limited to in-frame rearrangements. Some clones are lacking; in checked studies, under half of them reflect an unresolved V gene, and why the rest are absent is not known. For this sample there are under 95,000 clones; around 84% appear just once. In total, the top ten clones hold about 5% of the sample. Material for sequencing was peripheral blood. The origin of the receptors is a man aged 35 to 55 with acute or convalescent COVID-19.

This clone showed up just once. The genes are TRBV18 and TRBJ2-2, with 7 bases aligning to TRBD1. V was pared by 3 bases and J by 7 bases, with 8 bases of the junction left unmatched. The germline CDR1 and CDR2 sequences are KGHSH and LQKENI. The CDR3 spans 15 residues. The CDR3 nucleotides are TGTGCCAGCTCACCCGACAGGGAAGGGATCGGGGAGCTGTTTTTT. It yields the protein CASSPDREGIGELFF.

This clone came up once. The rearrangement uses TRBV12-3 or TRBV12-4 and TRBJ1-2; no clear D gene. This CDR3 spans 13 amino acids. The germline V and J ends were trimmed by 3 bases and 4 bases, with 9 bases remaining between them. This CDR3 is CASSFLQPYGYTF. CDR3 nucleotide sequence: TGTGCCAGCAGTTTTCTACAGCCCTATGGCTACACCTTC.

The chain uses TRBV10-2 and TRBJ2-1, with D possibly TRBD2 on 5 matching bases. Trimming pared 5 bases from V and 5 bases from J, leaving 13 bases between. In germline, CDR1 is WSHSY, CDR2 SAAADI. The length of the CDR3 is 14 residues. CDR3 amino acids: CASSTRGGDNEQFF. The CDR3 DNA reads TGCGCCAGCAGTACTAGAGGTGGTGACAATGAGCAGTTCTTC.

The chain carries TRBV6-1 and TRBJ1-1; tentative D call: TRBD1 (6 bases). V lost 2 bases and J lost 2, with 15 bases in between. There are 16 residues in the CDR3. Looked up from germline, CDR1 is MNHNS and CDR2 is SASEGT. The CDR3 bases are TGTGCCAGCAGTGAAAGGGGGGGCTCGGCTAACACTGAAGCTTTCTTT. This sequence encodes CASSERGGSANTEAFF.

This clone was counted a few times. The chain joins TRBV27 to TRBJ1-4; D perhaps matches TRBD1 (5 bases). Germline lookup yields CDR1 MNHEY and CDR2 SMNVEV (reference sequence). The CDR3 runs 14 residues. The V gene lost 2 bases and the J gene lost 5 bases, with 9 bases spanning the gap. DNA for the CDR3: TGTGCCAGCAGTTTAAGGTCAGGGAATGAAAAACTGTTTTTT. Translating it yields CASSLRSGNEKLFF.

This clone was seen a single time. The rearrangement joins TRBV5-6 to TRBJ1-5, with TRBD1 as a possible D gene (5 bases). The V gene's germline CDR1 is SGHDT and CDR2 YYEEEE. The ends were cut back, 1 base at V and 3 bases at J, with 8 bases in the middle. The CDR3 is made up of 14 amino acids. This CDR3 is CASSLRGFNQPQHF. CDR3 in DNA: TGTGCCAGCAGCTTGCGGGGGTTCAATCAGCCCCAGCATTTT.

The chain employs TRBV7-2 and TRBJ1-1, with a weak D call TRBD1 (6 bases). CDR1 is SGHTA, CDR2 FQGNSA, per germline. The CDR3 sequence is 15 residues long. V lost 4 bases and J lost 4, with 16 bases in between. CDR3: CASSSTGTLITEAFF. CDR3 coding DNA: TGTGCCAGCAGCTCCACCGGGACACTTATCACTGAAGCTTTCTTT.

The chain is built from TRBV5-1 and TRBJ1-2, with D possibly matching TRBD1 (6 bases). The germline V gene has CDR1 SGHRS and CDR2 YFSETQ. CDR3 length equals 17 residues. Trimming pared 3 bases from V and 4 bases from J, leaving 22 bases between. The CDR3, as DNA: TGCGCCAGCAGCTCCCGTTTAGGTACCGGACAGCCCTATGGCTACACCTTC. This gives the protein CASSSRLGTGQPYGYTF.

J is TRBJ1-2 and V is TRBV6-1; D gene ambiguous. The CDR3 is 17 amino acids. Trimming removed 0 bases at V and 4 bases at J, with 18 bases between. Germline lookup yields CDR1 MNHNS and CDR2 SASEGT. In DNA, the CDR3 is TGTGCCAGCAGTGAAGCGCTGGGAGGGCCCGGTGTCTATGGCTACACCTTC. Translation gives CASSEALGGPGVYGYTF.

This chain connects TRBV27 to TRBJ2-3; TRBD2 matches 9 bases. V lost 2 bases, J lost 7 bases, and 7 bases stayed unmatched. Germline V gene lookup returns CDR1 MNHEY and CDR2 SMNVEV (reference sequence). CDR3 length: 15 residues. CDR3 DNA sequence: TGTGCCAGCAGTTTAACTTTAAGCGGGGGGTATACGCAGTATTTT. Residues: CASSLTLSGGYTQYF.

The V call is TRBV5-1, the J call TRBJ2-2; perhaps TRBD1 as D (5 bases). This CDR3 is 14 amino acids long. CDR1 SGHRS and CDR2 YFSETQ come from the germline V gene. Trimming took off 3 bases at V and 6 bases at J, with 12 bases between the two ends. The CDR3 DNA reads TGCGCCAGCAGCTCCGACAGCCTTCCCGGGGAGCTGTTTTTT. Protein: CASSSDSLPGELFF.

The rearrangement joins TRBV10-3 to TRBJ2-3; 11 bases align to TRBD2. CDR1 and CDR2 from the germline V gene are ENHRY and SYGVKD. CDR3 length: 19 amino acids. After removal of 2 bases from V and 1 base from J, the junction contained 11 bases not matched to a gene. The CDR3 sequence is CAISEGLAGARAGTDTQYF. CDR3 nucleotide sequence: TGTGCCATCAGTGAGGGACTAGCGGGCGCCCGCGCGGGCACAGATACGCAGTATTTT.

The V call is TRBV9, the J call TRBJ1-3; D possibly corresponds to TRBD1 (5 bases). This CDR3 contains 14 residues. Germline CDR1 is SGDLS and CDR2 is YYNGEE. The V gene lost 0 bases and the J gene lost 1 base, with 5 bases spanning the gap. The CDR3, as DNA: TGTGCCAGCAGCGTAGAGGGGTCTGGAAACACCATATATTTT. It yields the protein CASSVEGSGNTIYF.

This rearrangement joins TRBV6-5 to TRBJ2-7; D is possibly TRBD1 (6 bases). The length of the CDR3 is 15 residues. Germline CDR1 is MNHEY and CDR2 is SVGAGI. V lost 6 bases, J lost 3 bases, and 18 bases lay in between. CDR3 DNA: TGTGCCAGCAGGACGGCGAGACAGGCGAACTACGAGCAGTACTTC. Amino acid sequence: CASRTARQANYEQYF.

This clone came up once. The CDR3 DNA reads as TGCGCCAGCAGGAGACAGGGGGCTTATGAGCAGTACTTC. Protein product: CASRRQGAYEQYF. V gene TRBV10-2 combines with J gene TRBJ2-7; 10 nucleotides line up with TRBD1. The CDR3 extends over 13 amino acids. CDR1 and CDR2 (germline): WSHSY, SAAADI. V trimming: 6 bases; J trimming: 7 bases; junction bases outside the gene matches: 6.

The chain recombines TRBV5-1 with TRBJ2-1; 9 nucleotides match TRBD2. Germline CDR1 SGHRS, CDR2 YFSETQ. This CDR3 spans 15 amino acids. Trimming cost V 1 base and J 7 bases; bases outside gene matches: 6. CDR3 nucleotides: TGCGCCAGCAGCTTGATTAGCGGGAGTCGTAATGAGCAGTTCTTC. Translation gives CASSLISGSRNEQFF.

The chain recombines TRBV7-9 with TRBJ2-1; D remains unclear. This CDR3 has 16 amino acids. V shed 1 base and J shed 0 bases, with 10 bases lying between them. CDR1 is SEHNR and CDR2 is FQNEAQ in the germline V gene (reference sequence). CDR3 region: CASSLVPRSSYNEQFF. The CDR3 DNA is TGTGCCAGCAGCTTAGTCCCGAGGAGCTCCTACAATGAGCAGTTCTTC.

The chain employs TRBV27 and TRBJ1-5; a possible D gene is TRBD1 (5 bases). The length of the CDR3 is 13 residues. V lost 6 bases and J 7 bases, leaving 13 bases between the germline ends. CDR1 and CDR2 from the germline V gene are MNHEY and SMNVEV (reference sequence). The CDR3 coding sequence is TGTGCCAGCAGGGGAGGGGTAGGGCAGCCCCAGCATTTT. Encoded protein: CASRGGVGQPQHF.